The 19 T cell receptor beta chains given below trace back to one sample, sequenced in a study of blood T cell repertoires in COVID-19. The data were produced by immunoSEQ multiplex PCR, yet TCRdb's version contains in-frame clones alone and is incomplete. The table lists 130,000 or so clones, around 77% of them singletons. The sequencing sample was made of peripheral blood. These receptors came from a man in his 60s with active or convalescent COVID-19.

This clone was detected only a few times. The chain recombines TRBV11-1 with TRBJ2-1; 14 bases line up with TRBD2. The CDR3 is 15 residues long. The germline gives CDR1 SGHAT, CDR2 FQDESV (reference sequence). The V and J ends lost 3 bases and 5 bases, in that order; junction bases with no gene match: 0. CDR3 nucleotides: TGTGCCAGCAGCTTGGGACTAGCGGGAGACAATGAGCAGTTCTTC. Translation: CASSLGLAGDNEQFF.

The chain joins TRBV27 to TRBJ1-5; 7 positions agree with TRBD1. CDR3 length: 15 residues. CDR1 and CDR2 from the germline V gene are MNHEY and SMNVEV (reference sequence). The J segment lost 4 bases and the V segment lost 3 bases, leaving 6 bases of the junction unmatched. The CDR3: CASSFQTGPNQPQHF. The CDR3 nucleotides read TGTGCCAGCAGTTTTCAGACAGGGCCAAATCAGCCCCAGCATTTT.

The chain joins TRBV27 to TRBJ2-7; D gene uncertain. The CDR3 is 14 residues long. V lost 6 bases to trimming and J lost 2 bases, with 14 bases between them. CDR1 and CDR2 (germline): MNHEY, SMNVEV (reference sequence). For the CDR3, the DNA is TGTGCCAGCAGCCCCTACCGGGTCCCCTACGAGCAGTACTTC. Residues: CASSPYRVPYEQYF.

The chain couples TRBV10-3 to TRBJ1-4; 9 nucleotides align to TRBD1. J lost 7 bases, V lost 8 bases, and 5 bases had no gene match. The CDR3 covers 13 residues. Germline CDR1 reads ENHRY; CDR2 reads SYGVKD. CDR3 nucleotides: TGTGCCATCGCCCGGGACAGGGCTGAAAAACTGTTTTTT. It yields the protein CAIARDRAEKLFF.

The CDR3 nucleotides are TGTGCCAGCAGTGAGGGGGGGACTAGCGGTTCCTTGGAGACCCAGTACTTC. Encoded protein: CASSEGGTSGSLETQYF. The chain is built from TRBV25-1 and TRBJ2-5, with 11 bases lining up with TRBD2. With 3 bases clipped from V and 5 bases from J, the junction kept 11 bases outside the gene matches. The CDR3 length is 17 residues. CDR1 and CDR2 (germline): MGHDK, SYGVNS.

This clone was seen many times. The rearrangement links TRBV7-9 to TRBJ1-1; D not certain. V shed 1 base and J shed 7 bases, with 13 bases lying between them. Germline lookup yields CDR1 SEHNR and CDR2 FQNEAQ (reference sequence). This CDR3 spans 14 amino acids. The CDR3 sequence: CASSLGAGVNEAFF. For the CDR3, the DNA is TGTGCCAGCAGCTTAGGGGCCGGGGTAAATGAAGCTTTCTTT.

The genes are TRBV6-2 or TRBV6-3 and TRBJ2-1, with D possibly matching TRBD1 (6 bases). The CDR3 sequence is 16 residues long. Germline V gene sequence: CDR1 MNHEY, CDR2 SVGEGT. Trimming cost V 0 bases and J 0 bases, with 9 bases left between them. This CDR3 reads CASSYSKDSSYNEQFF. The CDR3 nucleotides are TGTGCCAGCAGTTACTCTAAGGACAGCTCCTACAATGAGCAGTTCTTC.

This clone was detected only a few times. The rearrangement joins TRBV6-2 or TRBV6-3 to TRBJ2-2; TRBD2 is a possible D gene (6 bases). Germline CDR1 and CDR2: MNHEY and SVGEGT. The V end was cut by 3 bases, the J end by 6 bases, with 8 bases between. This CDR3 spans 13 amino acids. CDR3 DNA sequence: TGTGCCAGCAGTTATGGGGGGTCCGGGGAGCTGTTTTTT. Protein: CASSYGGSGELFF.

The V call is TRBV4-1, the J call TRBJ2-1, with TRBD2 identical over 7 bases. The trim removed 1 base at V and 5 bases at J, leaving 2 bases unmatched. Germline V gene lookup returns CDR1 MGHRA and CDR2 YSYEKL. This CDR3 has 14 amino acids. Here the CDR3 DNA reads TGCGCCAGCAGCCAAGGACTAGCAAACAATGAGCAGTTCTTC. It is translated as CASSQGLANNEQFF.

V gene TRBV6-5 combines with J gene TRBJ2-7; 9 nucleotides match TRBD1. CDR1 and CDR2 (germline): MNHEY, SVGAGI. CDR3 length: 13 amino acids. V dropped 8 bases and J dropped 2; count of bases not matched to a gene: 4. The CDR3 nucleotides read TGTGCCAGCGGCCGGGACAGGGCCTACGAGCAGTACTTC. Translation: CASGRDRAYEQYF.

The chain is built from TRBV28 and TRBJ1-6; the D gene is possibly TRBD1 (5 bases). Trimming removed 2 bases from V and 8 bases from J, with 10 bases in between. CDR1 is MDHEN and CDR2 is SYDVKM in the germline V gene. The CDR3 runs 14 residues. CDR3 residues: CASSLRGSDSPLHF. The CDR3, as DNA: TGTGCCAGCAGTTTACGGGGGAGTGATTCACCCCTCCACTTT.

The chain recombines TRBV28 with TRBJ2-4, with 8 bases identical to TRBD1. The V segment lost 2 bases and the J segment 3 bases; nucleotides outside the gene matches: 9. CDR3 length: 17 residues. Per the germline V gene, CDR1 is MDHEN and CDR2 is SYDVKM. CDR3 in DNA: TGTGCCAGCAGTTTACTCAGGACAGGGCTGGGCAAAAACATTCAGTACTTC. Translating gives CASSLLRTGLGKNIQYF. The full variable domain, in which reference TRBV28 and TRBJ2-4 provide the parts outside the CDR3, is DVKVTQSSRYLVKRTGEKVFLECVQDMDHENMFWYRQDPGLGLRLIYFSYDVKMKEKGDIPEGYSVSREKKERFSLILESASTNQTSMYLCASSLLRTGLGKNIQYFGAGTRLSVL.

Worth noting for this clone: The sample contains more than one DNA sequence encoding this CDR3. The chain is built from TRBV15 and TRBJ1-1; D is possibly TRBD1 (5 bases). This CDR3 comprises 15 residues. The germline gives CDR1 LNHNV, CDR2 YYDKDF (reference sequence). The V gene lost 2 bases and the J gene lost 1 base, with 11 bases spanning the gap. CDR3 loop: CATSRLRQGNTEAFF. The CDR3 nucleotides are TGTGCCACCAGCAGACTTCGGCAGGGGAACACTGAAGCTTTCTTT. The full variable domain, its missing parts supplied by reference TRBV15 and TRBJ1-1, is DAMVIQNPRYQVTQFGKPVTLSCSQTLNHNVMYWYQQKSSQAPKLLFHYYDKDFNNEADTPDNFQSRRPNTSFCFLDIRSPGLGDTAMYLCATSRLRQGNTEAFFGQGTRLTVV.

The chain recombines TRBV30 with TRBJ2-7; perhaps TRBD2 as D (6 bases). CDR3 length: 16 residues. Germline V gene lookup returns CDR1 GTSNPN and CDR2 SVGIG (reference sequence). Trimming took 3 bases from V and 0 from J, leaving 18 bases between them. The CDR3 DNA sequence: TGTGCCTGGAGGTCCCAAGCGGGCACGCTCTCCTACGAGCAGTACTTC. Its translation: CAWRSQAGTLSYEQYF. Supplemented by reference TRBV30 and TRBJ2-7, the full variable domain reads SQTIHQWPATLVQPVGSPLSLECTVEGTSNPNLYWYRQAAGRGLQLLFYSVGIGQISSEVPQNLSASRPQDRQFILSSKKLLLSDSGFYLCAWRSQAGTLSYEQYFGPGTRLTVT.

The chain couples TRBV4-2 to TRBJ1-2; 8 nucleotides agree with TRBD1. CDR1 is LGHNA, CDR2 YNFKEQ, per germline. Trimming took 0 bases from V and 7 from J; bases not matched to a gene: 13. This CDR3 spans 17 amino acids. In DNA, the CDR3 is TGTGCCAGCAGCCAAGAAGGTGCTCCGGACAGGGAGGGTGGCTACACCTTC. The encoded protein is CASSQEGAPDREGGYTF.

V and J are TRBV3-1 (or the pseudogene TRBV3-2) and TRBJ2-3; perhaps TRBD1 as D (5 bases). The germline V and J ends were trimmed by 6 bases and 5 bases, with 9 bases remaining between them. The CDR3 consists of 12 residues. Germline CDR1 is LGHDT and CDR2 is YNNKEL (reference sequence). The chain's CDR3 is CASRQRGDTQYF. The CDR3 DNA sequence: TGTGCCAGCAGGCAAAGGGGAGATACGCAGTATTTT.

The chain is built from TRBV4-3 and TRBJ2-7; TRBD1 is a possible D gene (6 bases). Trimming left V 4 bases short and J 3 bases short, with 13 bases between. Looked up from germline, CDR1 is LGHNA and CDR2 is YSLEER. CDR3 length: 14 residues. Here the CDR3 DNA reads TGCGCCAGCAGCCGAAACCGGGACATCTACGAGCAGTACTTC. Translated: CASSRNRDIYEQYF.

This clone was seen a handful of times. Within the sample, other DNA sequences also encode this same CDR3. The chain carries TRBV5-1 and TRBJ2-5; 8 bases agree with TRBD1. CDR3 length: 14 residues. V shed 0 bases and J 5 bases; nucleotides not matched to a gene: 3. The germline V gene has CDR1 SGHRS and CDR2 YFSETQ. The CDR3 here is CASSLAGGEETQYF. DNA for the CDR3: TGCGCCAGCAGCTTGGCAGGGGGCGAGGAGACCCAGTACTTC. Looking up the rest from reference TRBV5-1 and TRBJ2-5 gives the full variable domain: KAGVTQTPRYLIKTRGQQVTLSCSPISGHRSVSWYQQTPGQGLQFLFEYFSETQRNKGNFPGRFSGRQFSNSRSEMNVSTLELGDSALYLCASSLAGGEETQYFGPGTRLLVL.

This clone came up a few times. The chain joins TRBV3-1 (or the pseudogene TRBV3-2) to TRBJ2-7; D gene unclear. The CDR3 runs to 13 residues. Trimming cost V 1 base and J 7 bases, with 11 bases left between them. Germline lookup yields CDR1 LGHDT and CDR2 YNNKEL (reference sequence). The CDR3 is CASSQGSGWEQYF. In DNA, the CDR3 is TGTGCCAGCAGCCAAGGATCAGGTTGGGAGCAGTACTTC.